The 28 T cell receptor beta chains below come from one sample, sequenced in a study of monozygotic twins with inflammatory bowel disease. TCRdb re-called the 5' RACE reads and catalogs CDR3 proteins one per entry, DNA excluded. The sample is made up of about 300,000 distinct CDR3 sequences, and the top ten hold more than 4.5% of it. Sequencing was performed on blood. Source of these receptors: a human donor with ulcerative colitis or Crohn's disease, or a healthy co-twin of an affected twin (not recorded which).

The V call is TRBV5-5, the J call TRBJ1-2; the D gene TCRdb calls, TRBD1, cannot be checked with no DNA. Germline values: CDR1 SGHKS, CDR2 YYEKEE (reference sequence). The CDR3 contains 15 residues. CDR3 region: CASSLGFRAIYGYTF.

The V and J genes are TRBV20-1 and TRBJ1-1. CDR1 is DFQATT, CDR2 SNEGSKA, per germline (reference sequence). CDR3 size: 12 residues. The CDR3 protein is CSAIILNTEAFF.

The chain links TRBV29-1 to TRBJ2-6; TCRdb's D call, TRBD1, is unchecked because there is no DNA. The CDR3 is 15 residues long. The germline V gene encodes CDR1 SQVTM and CDR2 ANQGSEA. The CDR3 loop reads CSVQGVSSGANVLTF.

The genes are TRBV28 and TRBJ2-1; checking the TCRdb D call of TRBD2 is not possible without DNA. Germline CDR1 is MDHEN and CDR2 is SYDVKM. The CDR3 is 15 residues long. This CDR3 is CASRSSYGGANEQFF.

J is TRBJ1-5 and V is TRBV20-1. The CDR3 runs to 12 residues. CDR1 and CDR2 from the germline V gene are DFQATT and SNEGSKA (reference sequence). The CDR3 loop is CSAMRQYQPQHF.

The chain uses TRBV20-1 and TRBJ1-1. Germline CDR1 is DFQATT and CDR2 is SNEGSKA (reference sequence). The CDR3 spans 15 residues. CDR3 protein: CSARDLRAGNTEAFF.

This chain connects TRBV6-5 to TRBJ1-1. Per the germline V gene, CDR1 is MNHEY and CDR2 is SVGAGI. This CDR3 spans 11 amino acids. The CDR3 spells CASRYHTEAFF.

The rearrangement uses TRBV7-8 and TRBJ1-3; TCRdb outputs TRBD1, but without DNA this stays unchecked. The V gene's germline CDR1 is SGHVS and CDR2 FQNEAQ. This CDR3 contains 16 residues. CDR3 residues: CASSLQGALSGNTIYF.

J is TRBJ2-1 and V is TRBV4-3. In germline, CDR1 is LGHNA, CDR2 YSLEER. The CDR3 sequence is 15 residues long. CDR3 protein: CASSQSGSSYNEQFF.

The genes are TRBV5-5 and TRBJ1-1. CDR1 and CDR2 from the germline V gene are SGHKS and YYEKEE (reference sequence). CDR3 length: 13 amino acids. The chain's CDR3 is CASSLGHRTEAFF.

The CDR3: CASSPARDRYF. The chain links TRBV18 to TRBJ2-5; the TCRdb call, TRBD1, lacks DNA for checking. The CDR3 contains 11 residues. Germline values: CDR1 KGHSH, CDR2 LQKENI. Looking up the rest from reference TRBV18 and TRBJ2-5 gives the full variable domain: NAGVMQNPRHLVRRRGQEARLRCSPMKGHSHVYWYRQLPEEGLKFMVYLQKENIIDESGMPKERFSAEFPKEGPSILRIQQVVRGDSAAYFCASSPARDRYFGPGTRLLVL.

V gene TRBV20-1 combines with J gene TRBJ2-7; TCRdb proposes TRBD1, but this gene call is untestable without DNA. The CDR3 is made up of 13 amino acids. CDR1 is DFQATT and CDR2 is SNEGSKA in the germline V gene (reference sequence). The CDR3 reads CSADTGGRNEQYF.

V and J are TRBV28 and TRBJ1-6; TCRdb returns TRBD1, unconfirmable since there is no DNA. The V gene's germline CDR1 is MDHEN and CDR2 SYDVKM. The CDR3 runs to 14 residues. CDR3 loop: CASSPGQRDSPLHF.

This chain connects TRBV7-9 to TRBJ1-6. The V gene's germline CDR1 is SEHNR and CDR2 FQNEAQ (reference sequence). CDR3 size: 13 residues. CDR3 residues: CASSSKGRTPLHF.

This sequence joins TRBV15 and TRBJ1-1. Germline assignment: CDR1 LNHNV and CDR2 YYDKDF (reference sequence). The CDR3 has 14 residues. The CDR3 sequence is CATSRVPSDTEAFF.

The rearrangement joins TRBV24-1 to TRBJ2-2; TCRdb's D call of TRBD1 is untestable without DNA. The CDR3 runs to 16 residues. Per germline, CDR1 KGHDR and CDR2 SFDVKD. The CDR3 loop is CATSDSDRGLTGELFF.

The rearrangement links TRBV24-1 to TRBJ2-5; checking the TCRdb D call of TRBD1 is not possible without DNA. Germline lookup yields CDR1 KGHDR and CDR2 SFDVKD. The CDR3 consists of 15 residues. The CDR3 region is CATSERGAGRETQYF.

J is TRBJ2-7 and V is TRBV7-2. The germline gives CDR1 SGHTA, CDR2 FQGNSA. This CDR3 is 14 amino acids long. Here the CDR3 reads CASSLDSSSYEQYF.

The rearrangement joins TRBV7-2 to TRBJ2-1; without DNA, the TCRdb call of TRBD1 cannot be checked. CDR3 length: 13 residues. Germline lookup yields CDR1 SGHTA and CDR2 FQGNSA. CDR3 loop: CASSFTGAGEQFF.

The chain joins TRBV12-3 or TRBV12-4 to TRBJ2-3. The CDR3 runs to 15 residues. CDR3 in amino acids: CASSLGSLLTDTQYF.

This rearrangement joins TRBV5-1 to TRBJ2-1; TCRdb selects TRBD2, and the lack of DNA leaves this call unchecked. Germline CDR1 and CDR2: SGHRS and YFSETQ. This CDR3 contains 15 residues. The CDR3 sequence: CASSLLAGGDNEQFF.

This rearrangement joins TRBV6-1 to TRBJ2-7. The germline gives CDR1 MNHNS, CDR2 SASEGT. The CDR3 is 14 amino acids. CDR3 in amino acids: CASRPPSMFYEQYF.

The chain carries TRBV19 and TRBJ1-5; TCRdb selects TRBD1, and the lack of DNA leaves this call unchecked. Germline CDR1 reads LNHDA; CDR2 reads SQIVND (reference sequence). The CDR3 is 14 amino acids. Here the CDR3 reads CASTRNRGNQPQHF.

The gene calls are TRBV5-1 and TRBJ2-1. This CDR3 comprises 11 residues. Germline V lookup: CDR1 SGHRS, CDR2 YFSETQ. CDR3 protein: CAETSWNEQFF.

The chain links TRBV10-3 to TRBJ1-5. Germline CDR1 is ENHRY and CDR2 is SYGVKD. The length of the CDR3 is 14 residues. The CDR3 reads CAIRSAGGNQPQHF.

This chain links TRBV20-1 with TRBJ2-5; checking the TCRdb D call of TRBD1 is not possible without DNA. CDR1 is DFQATT, CDR2 SNEGSKA, per germline (reference sequence). The CDR3 spans 15 residues. The CDR3 is CSANPPPGVKWTQYF.

The rearrangement joins TRBV12-3 or TRBV12-4 to TRBJ1-6. The CDR3 loop spans 17 amino acids. CDR3 in amino acids: CASSFSPGTFSNSPLHF.

V usage is TRBV30 and J usage is TRBJ2-1; TCRdb reports TRBD1, a call that lacks DNA to check it against. The CDR3 extends over 13 amino acids. Germline values: CDR1 GTSNPN, CDR2 SVGIG (reference sequence). The CDR3: CAWSVTVRQEQFF.